The 2 T cell receptor beta chains below all came from one sample that was sequenced in a study of shared clonotypes between healthy human individuals (dated by TCRdb to 2018 to 2020). Library preparation was by the immunoSEQ multiplex PCR assay. TCRdb holds this immuneACCESS table with in-frame rearrangements only. Some clones are missing; in checked studies, unresolved V genes explain under half, and the rest has no known cause. Across this sample there are roughly 1,600,000 clones, with about 98.5% seen only once. Clones ranked in the top ten supply about 0.4% of the sample. The sample consisted of naive CD4+ T cells sorted from blood. The sample's cell subset or site label, decoded: CD45RA+ positively selected. The receptors derive from a man between 25 and 39 years old in good health.

V gene TRBV6-5 combines with J gene TRBJ1-3; D remains unclear. CDR1 and CDR2 (germline): MNHEY, SVGAGI. CDR3 length: 14 residues. V shed 3 bases and J shed 0 bases, with 6 bases lying between them. CDR3 nucleotide sequence: TGTGCCAGCAGTTATCGGGGCTCTGGAAACACCATATATTTT. It encodes CASSYRGSGNTIYF.

This rearrangement joins TRBV9 to TRBJ2-7; 14 nucleotides match TRBD2. After removal of 4 bases from V and 5 bases from J, the junction contained 8 bases not matched to a gene. The CDR3 covers 16 residues. Germline CDR1 and CDR2: SGDLS and YYNGEE. DNA for the CDR3: TGTGCCAGCAGCCCCCGACTAGCGGGAGGGAGCCACGAGCAGTACTTC. Its translation is CASSPRLAGGSHEQYF.